Following are 27 T cell receptor beta chains from one sample sequenced in a study of blood T cell repertoires in COVID-19. Sequenced by immunoSEQ multiplex PCR; TCRdb stores in-frame clones only, minus some. The sample lists hundreds of thousands of clones, around 90% occurring once. The sequencing sample was made of peripheral blood. These receptors came from a young woman with COVID-19, enrolled during active disease.

The gene calls are TRBV24-1 and TRBJ2-7; TRBD1 matches at 10 bases. The germline gives CDR1 KGHDR, CDR2 SFDVKD. Unmatched junction bases numbered 9, after V lost 3 bases and J lost 5 bases. The CDR3 totals 16 residues. CDR3 nucleotides: TGTGCCACCAGTGATACTCGGACAGGGGGGGATGACGAGCAGTACTTC. It codes for CATSDTRTGGDDEQYF.

The gene calls are TRBV7-9 and TRBJ1-1, with D hard to call. Germline V gene data show CDR1 as SEHNR and CDR2 as FQNEAQ (reference sequence). This CDR3 has 17 amino acids. V shed 3 bases and J shed 3 bases, with 20 bases lying between them. The CDR3 protein is CASSFNIPRVKDTEAFF. CDR3 DNA sequence: TGTGCCAGCAGCTTCAATATTCCGAGGGTGAAGGACACTGAAGCTTTCTTT.

The chain combines TRBV2 with TRBJ2-5; 7 positions agree with TRBD2. The CDR3 loop spans 15 amino acids. The germline CDR1 and CDR2 sequences are SNHLY and FYNNEI. V was pared by 4 bases and J by 2 bases, with 7 bases of the junction left unmatched. CDR3 nucleotides: TGTGCCAGCAGTGTTCAAGCGGGGATACAAGAGACCCAGTACTTC. As protein: CASSVQAGIQETQYF. Looking up the rest from reference TRBV2 and TRBJ2-5 gives the full variable domain: EPEVTQTPSHQVTQMGQEVILRCVPISNHLYFYWYRQILGQKVEFLVSFYNNEISEKSEIFDDQFSVERPDGSNFTLKIRSTKLEDSAMYFCASSVQAGIQETQYFGPGTRLLVL.

This clone was found once. The chain joins TRBV7-2 to TRBJ2-7; a possible D gene is TRBD1 (5 bases). CDR3 length: 14 residues. V was pared by 7 bases and J by 0 bases, with 13 bases between. Germline CDR1 is SGHTA and CDR2 is FQGNSA. The chain's CDR3 is CASKEQGISYEQYF. The CDR3 DNA is TGTGCCAGCAAGGAGCAGGGAATCTCCTACGAGCAGTACTTC.

This chain uses TRBV7-9 with TRBJ2-7; D is undetermined. Per the germline V gene, CDR1 is SEHNR and CDR2 is FQNEAQ (reference sequence). The ends were cut back, 5 bases at V and 7 bases at J, with 18 bases in the middle. The CDR3 is 14 amino acids. CDR3 region: CASSPTAPGVEQYV. The DNA for the CDR3 is TGTGCCAGCAGCCCGACGGCGCCCGGAGTGGAGCAGTACGTC.

This chain links TRBV5-1 with TRBJ1-1; TRBD1 is a possible D gene (6 bases). Trimming shortened V by 3 bases and J by 3 bases, and 15 bases separated the two germline ends. The CDR3 runs to 15 residues. Per germline, CDR1 SGHRS and CDR2 YFSETQ. CDR3 DNA: TGCGCCAGCAGCTCCGGGATCTCAGGGGACACTGAAGCTTTCTTT. Encoded protein: CASSSGISGDTEAFF.

The rearrangement uses TRBV19 and TRBJ1-1, with D hard to call. The CDR3 consists of 15 residues. Trimming took off 6 bases at V and 0 bases at J, with 14 bases between the two ends. The V gene's germline CDR1 is LNHDA and CDR2 SQIVND (reference sequence). CDR3 DNA sequence: TGTGCCAGTAGGACTGGACTGCTAATGAACACTGAAGCTTTCTTT. This encodes CASRTGLLMNTEAFF.

This clone was detected a few times. CDR3 sequence: CSTGVNTEAFF. The CDR3 nucleotides read TGCAGTACAGGGGTGAACACTGAAGCTTTCTTT. The chain carries TRBV20-1 and TRBJ1-1; TRBD1 matches at 7 bases. The germline CDR1 and CDR2 sequences are DFQATT and SNEGSKA (reference sequence). The ends lost 8 bases at V and 0 bases at J; junction bases unmatched: 0. The CDR3 has 11 residues.

The V gene is TRBV27, the J gene TRBJ2-1; 8 nucleotides match TRBD2. CDR1 is MNHEY and CDR2 is SMNVEV in the germline V gene (reference sequence). The CDR3 totals 15 residues. V dropped 4 bases and J dropped 0; count of bases not matched to a gene: 2. CDR3 nucleotide sequence: TGTGCCAGCAGTTATACTAGCGGCTCCTACAATGAGCAGTTCTTC. Translated: CASSYTSGSYNEQFF.

The genes are TRBV10-3 and TRBJ1-1, with 8 bases matching TRBD1. Per germline, CDR1 ENHRY and CDR2 SYGVKD. CDR3 length: 16 amino acids. After removal of 4 bases from V and 5 bases from J, the junction contained 12 bases not matched to a gene. CDR3 nucleotide sequence: TGTGCCATCAGTGTAGGGGGGGGACAGGACGTAACTGAAGCTTTCTTT. This encodes CAISVGGGQDVTEAFF.

The chain couples TRBV18 to TRBJ2-7, with TRBD1 as a possible D gene (6 bases). The CDR3 runs 15 residues. CDR1 KGHSH and CDR2 LQKENI come from the germline V gene. Trimming took off 2 bases at V and 3 bases at J, with 14 bases between the two ends. CDR3 sequence: CASSPGAGELYEQYV. CDR3 nucleotide sequence: TGTGCCAGCTCACCAGGGGCAGGGGAGCTCTACGAGCAGTACGTC.

The CDR3 sequence: CASSARRESYNEQFF. CDR3 coding DNA: TGTGCCAGCAGTGCCCGGAGGGAGAGCTACAATGAGCAGTTCTTC. The chain employs TRBV28 and TRBJ2-1; D is possibly TRBD2 (6 bases). CDR3 length: 15 amino acids. V was trimmed by 5 bases and J by 3 bases, leaving 14 bases between them. Per germline, CDR1 MDHEN and CDR2 SYDVKM. The full variable domain, rest sourced from reference TRBV28 and TRBJ2-1, is DVKVTQSSRYLVKRTGEKVFLECVQDMDHENMFWYRQDPGLGLRLIYFSYDVKMKEKGDIPEGYSVSREKKERFSLILESASTNQTSMYLCASSARRESYNEQFFGPGTRLTVL.

This clone has a single count. J is TRBJ1-5 and V is TRBV15; TRBD1 agrees at 8 bases. This CDR3 is 15 amino acids long. V shed 0 bases, J shed 5 bases, and the junction held 3 bases outside the gene matches. The germline V gene encodes CDR1 LNHNV and CDR2 YYDKDF (reference sequence). CDR3 sequence (DNA): TGTGCCACCAGCAGAGATCAGGGGGCGGATCAGCCCCAGCATTTT. Translation: CATSRDQGADQPQHF.

This clone has just one count. The chain employs TRBV19 and TRBJ1-6, with D unresolved. There are 14 residues in the CDR3. Trimming pared 10 bases from V and 7 bases from J, leaving 17 bases between. Per germline, CDR1 LNHDA and CDR2 SQIVND (reference sequence). The CDR3 spells CATSNEAGNSPLHF. The CDR3, as DNA: TGTGCCACCTCAAACGAAGCGGGGAATTCACCCCTCCACTTT.

The chain recombines TRBV15 with TRBJ2-6, with TRBD1 as a possible D gene (6 bases). Germline V gives CDR1 LNHNV, CDR2 YYDKDF (reference sequence). This CDR3 is 15 amino acids long. The V gene lost 3 bases and the J gene lost 2 bases, with 8 bases spanning the gap. The CDR3 DNA reads TGTGCCACCAGCAGCACAGGGCCTGGGGCCAACGTCCTGACTTTC. Translation gives CATSSTGPGANVLTF.

The V gene is TRBV6-2 or TRBV6-3, the J gene TRBJ2-4, with D possibly TRBD2 on 7 matching bases. In germline, CDR1 is MNHEY, CDR2 SVGEGT. Trimming shortened V by 1 base and J by 0 bases, and 22 bases separated the two germline ends. The CDR3 has 20 amino acids. CDR3 nucleotides: TGTGCCAGCAGTTACTTGCCGCGGGGGCCAAACATCGTAGCCAAAAACATTCAGTACTTC. It yields the protein CASSYLPRGPNIVAKNIQYF.

The rearrangement uses TRBV28 and TRBJ2-2; 7 positions agree with TRBD2. Losses at the gene ends were 4 bases for V and 1 base for J; bases not matched to a gene: 9. The CDR3 covers 17 residues. Germline V gene lookup returns CDR1 MDHEN and CDR2 SYDVKM. This CDR3 is CASSSPVQRENTGELFF. The CDR3 DNA reads TGTGCCAGCAGTTCCCCAGTTCAGCGGGAGAACACCGGGGAGCTGTTTTTT.

V and J are TRBV29-1 and TRBJ2-1, with 8 bases aligning to TRBD2. Germline-derived CDR1 and CDR2 are SQVTM and ANQGSEA. This CDR3 is built from 14 residues. Trimming removed 2 bases from V and 15 bases from J; junction bases left unmatched: 15. The CDR3 region is CSVEYAGRALSSFF. In DNA form, the CDR3 reads TGCAGCGTTGAATACGCCGGGAGGGCCCTTTCATCGTTCTTC.

This chain uses TRBV11-3 with TRBJ2-3; 16 bases map to TRBD2. V shed 5 bases, J shed 5 bases, and the junction held 4 bases outside the gene matches. Per germline, CDR1 SGHNT and CDR2 YENEEA. CDR3 length equals 16 residues. The CDR3 is CASSMGLAGGLDTQYF. DNA of the CDR3: TGTGCCAGCAGCATGGGACTAGCGGGAGGGCTAGATACGCAGTATTTT.

The genes are TRBV3-1 (or the pseudogene TRBV3-2) and TRBJ2-4; 10 nucleotides align to TRBD2. Trimming at V came to 1 base and at J to 8 bases, leaving 5 bases not matched to a gene. The germline CDR1 and CDR2 sequences are LGHDT and YNNKEL (reference sequence). The CDR3 runs to 15 residues. The CDR3 region is CASSQASSGGHIQYF. CDR3 coding DNA: TGTGCCAGCAGCCAAGCGTCTAGCGGGGGTCACATTCAGTACTTC.

The DNA for the CDR3 is TGCGCCAGCAGCCCCGGACAAGACTTTGGCGAGCAGTACTTC. Its translation is CASSPGQDFGEQYF. The chain joins TRBV5-1 to TRBJ2-7; a possible D gene is TRBD1 (5 bases). V shed 4 bases and J shed 6 bases, with 17 bases lying between them. The CDR3 loop spans 14 amino acids. Germline CDR1 reads SGHRS; CDR2 reads YFSETQ.

A word on this clone: The germline gene is not matched at one end of the junction; a read error may be the cause. The chain employs TRBV9 and TRBJ1-3, with D perhaps TRBD1 (6 bases). Germline CDR1 and CDR2: SGDLS and YYNGEE. The CDR3 length is 15 residues. Written as DNA, the CDR3 is TGTGCCAGCAGCGTAGAAGGGGGATCTGGAAACATCATATATTTT. Its protein is CASSVEGGSGNIIYF.

The CDR3 here is CASAMAGTGGTDTQYF. The CDR3 DNA reads TGCGCCAGCGCCATGGCCGGGACAGGGGGCACAGATACGCAGTATTTT. The rearrangement joins TRBV5-1 to TRBJ2-3, with 10 positions matching TRBD1. Germline V lookup: CDR1 SGHRS, CDR2 YFSETQ. The ends lost 7 bases at V and 1 base at J; junction bases unmatched: 9. The CDR3 runs to 16 residues. Based on the CDR3 plus reference TRBV5-1 and TRBJ2-3, the full variable domain is KAGVTQTPRYLIKTRGQQVTLSCSPISGHRSVSWYQQTPGQGLQFLFEYFSETQRNKGNFPGRFSGRQFSNSRSEMNVSTLELGDSALYLCASAMAGTGGTDTQYFGPGTRLTVL.

The chain is built from TRBV28 and TRBJ2-7; perhaps TRBD2 as D (5 bases). CDR1 and CDR2 (germline): MDHEN, SYDVKM. The CDR3 totals 14 residues. The V end lost 3 bases, the J end lost 4 bases, and 13 bases lay between the germline ends. DNA for the CDR3: TGTGCCAGCAGTTTTTGGAAGAGGGCTTACGAGCAGTACTTC. Protein sequence: CASSFWKRAYEQYF.

This clone was seen only a few times. This chain uses TRBV10-3 with TRBJ2-1, with 8 bases fitting TRBD2. J was trimmed by 2 bases and V by 4 bases; bases with no gene match: 4. In germline, CDR1 is ENHRY, CDR2 SYGVKD. CDR3 length: 15 residues. The CDR3, as DNA: TGTGCCATCAGTGCCGGGGGGGGCCCCTACAATGAGCAGTTCTTC. Amino acids: CAISAGGGPYNEQFF.

Only a few counts were recorded for this clone. The CDR3 loop reads CATQTGLEGYTF. CDR3 nucleotides: TGTGCCACCCAGACAGGCTTAGAGGGCTACACCTTC. V usage is TRBV7-9 and J usage is TRBJ1-2; perhaps TRBD1 as D (6 bases). The germline CDR1 and CDR2 sequences are SEHNR and FQNEAQ (reference sequence). The CDR3 runs 12 residues. The V and J ends lost 10 bases and 8 bases respectively, with 17 bases between them.

This chain connects TRBV29-1 to TRBJ2-2; D is undetermined. This CDR3 has 12 residues. Germline V gene lookup returns CDR1 SQVTM and CDR2 ANQGSEA. V lost 4 bases and J lost 4, with 7 bases in between. CDR3 amino acids: CSVGPGTGELFF. The CDR3 nucleotides are TGCAGCGTTGGGCCTGGCACCGGGGAGCTGTTTTTT.